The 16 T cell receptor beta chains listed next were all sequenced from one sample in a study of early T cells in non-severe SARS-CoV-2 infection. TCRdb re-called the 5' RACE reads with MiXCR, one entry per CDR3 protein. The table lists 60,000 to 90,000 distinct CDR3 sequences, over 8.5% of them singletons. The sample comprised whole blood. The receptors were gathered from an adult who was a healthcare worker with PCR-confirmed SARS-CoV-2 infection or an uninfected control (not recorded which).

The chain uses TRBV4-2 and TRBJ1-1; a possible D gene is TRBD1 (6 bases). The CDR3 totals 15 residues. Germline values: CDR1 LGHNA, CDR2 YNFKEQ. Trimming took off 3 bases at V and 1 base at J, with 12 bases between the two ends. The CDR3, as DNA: TGTGCCAGCAGCCATCACAGGGTTGAGAACACTGAAGCTTTCTTT. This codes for CASSHHRVENTEAFF.

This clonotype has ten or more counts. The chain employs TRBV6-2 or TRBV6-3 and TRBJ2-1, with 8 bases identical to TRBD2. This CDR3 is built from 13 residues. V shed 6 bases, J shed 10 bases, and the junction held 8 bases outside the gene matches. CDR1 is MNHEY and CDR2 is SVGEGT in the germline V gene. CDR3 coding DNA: TGTGCCAGCAGGGGACTAGGGGATCGGGAGCAGTTCTTC. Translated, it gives CASRGLGDREQFF.

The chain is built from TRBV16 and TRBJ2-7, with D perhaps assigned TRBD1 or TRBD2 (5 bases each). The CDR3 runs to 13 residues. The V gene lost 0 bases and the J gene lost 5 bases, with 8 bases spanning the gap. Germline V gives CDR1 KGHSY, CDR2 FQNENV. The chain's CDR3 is CASSQSGVDEQYF. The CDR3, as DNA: TGTGCCAGCAGCCAATCGGGGGTGGACGAGCAGTACTTC. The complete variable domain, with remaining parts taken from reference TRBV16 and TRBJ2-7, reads GEEVAQTPKHLVRGEGQKAKLYCAPIKGHSYVFWYQQVLKNEFKFLISFQNENVFDETGMPKERFSAKCLPNSPCSLEIQATKLEDSAVYFCASSQSGVDEQYFGPGTRLTVT.

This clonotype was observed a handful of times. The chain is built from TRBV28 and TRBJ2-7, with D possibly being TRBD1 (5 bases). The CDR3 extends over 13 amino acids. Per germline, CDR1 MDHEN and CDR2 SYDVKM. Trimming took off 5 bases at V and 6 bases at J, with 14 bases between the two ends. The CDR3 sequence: CASSPRVYGEQYF. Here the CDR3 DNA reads TGTGCCAGCAGTCCCAGGGTTTACGGCGAGCAGTACTTC.

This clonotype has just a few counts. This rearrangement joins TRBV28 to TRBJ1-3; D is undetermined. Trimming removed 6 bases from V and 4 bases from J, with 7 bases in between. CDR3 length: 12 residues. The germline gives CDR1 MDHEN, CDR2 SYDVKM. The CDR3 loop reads CASRPGGNTIYF. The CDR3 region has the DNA TGTGCCAGCAGGCCCGGAGGAAACACCATATATTTT.

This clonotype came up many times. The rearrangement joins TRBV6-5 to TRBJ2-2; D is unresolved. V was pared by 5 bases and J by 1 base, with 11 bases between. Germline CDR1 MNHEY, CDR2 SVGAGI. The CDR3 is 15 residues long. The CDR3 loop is CASSPWTGNTGELFF. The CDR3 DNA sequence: TGTGCCAGCAGTCCGTGGACGGGGAACACCGGGGAGCTGTTTTTT.

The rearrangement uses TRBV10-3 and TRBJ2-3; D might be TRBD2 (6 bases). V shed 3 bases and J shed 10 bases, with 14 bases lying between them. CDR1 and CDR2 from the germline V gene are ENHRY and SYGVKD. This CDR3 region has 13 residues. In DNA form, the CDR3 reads TGTGCCATCAGTGAAAGACTAGGCTACCCGCAGTATTTT. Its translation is CAISERLGYPQYF.

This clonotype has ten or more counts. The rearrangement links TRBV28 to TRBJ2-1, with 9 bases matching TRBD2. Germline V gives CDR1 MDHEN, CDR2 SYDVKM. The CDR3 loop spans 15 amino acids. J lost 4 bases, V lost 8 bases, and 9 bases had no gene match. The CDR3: CASATGGRVYNEQFF. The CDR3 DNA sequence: TGTGCCAGCGCGACTGGCGGGAGGGTATACAATGAGCAGTTCTTC.

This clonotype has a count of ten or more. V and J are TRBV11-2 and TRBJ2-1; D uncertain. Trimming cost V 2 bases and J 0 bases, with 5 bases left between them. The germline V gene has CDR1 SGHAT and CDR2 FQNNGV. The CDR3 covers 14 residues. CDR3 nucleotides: TGTGCCAGCAGCTTAATTAGCTCCTACAATGAGCAGTTCTTC. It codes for CASSLISSYNEQFF.

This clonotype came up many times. CDR3 sequence reads: CASSLGRTSGQETQYF. DNA for the CDR3: TGCGCCAGCAGCTTGGGGCGGACTAGCGGGCAAGAGACCCAGTACTTC. This rearrangement joins TRBV5-1 to TRBJ2-5; 11 nucleotides line up with TRBD2. The CDR3 runs 16 residues. CDR1 is SGHRS and CDR2 is YFSETQ in the germline V gene. J gave up 2 bases and V 0 bases, and 3 bases lay outside the gene matches.

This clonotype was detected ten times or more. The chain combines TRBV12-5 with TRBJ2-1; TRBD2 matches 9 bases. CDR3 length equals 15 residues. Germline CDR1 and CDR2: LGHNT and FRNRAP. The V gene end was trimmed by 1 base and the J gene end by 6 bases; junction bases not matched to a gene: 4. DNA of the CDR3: TGTGCTAGTGGTTTGGGGACTAGCGCAAGCAATGAGCAGTTCTTC. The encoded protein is CASGLGTSASNEQFF.

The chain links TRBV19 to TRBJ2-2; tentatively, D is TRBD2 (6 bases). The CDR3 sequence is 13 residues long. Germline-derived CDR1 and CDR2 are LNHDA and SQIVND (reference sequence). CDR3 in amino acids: CVIADTNTGELFF. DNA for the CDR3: TGTGTCATAGCGGACACGAACACCGGGGAGCTGTTTTTT.

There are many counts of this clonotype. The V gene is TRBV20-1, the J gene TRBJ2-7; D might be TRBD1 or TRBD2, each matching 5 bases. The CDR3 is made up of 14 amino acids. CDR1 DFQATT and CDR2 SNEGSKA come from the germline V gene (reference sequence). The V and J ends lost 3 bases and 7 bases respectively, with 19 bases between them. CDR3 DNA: TGCAGTGCTAGCGTCCTTGGACTCAGGGCGGAGCAGTACTTC. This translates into CSASVLGLRAEQYF.

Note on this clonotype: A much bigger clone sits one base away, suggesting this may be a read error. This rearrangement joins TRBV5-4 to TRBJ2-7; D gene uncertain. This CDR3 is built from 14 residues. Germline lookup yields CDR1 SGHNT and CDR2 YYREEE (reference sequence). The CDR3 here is CVSSLDATTYEQYF. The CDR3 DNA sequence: TGTGTCAGCAGCTTGGATGCGACAACTTACGAGCAGTACTTC.

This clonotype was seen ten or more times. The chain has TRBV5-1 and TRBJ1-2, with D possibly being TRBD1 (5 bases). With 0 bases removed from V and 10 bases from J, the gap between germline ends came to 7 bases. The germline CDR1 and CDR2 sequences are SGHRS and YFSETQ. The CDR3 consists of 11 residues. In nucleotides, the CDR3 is TGCGCCAGCAGCTTGGAAGGGGCCTACACCTTC. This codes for CASSLEGAYTF.

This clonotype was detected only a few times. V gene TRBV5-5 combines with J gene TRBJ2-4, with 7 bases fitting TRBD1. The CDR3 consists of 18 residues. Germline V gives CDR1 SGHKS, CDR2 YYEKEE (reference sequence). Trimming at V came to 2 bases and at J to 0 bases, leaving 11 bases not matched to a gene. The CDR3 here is CASSFFRQGSLAKNIQYF. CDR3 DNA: TGTGCCAGCAGCTTTTTTCGACAGGGCTCTCTAGCCAAAAACATTCAGTACTTC.